This T cell receptor (beta chain) was captured by sequencing in a study of blood T cells in healthy people across ages. Study findings and constraints: Naive CD4+ cell counts and diversity both ran higher in long-lived than in aged donors.

This clonotype was observed a handful of times. Its matching antigen is unknown. A second PCR of about 6 to 12 cycles used a sample-barcoded 5' primer and a J-beta primer mix. One entry per CDR3 protein results from TCRdb running MiXCR on the 5' RACE reads. The table lists 950,000 to 1,200,000 distinct CDR3 sequences, more than 30% of them singletons. The specimen was blood. The receptor was isolated from a man between 18 and 35 years old in good health.

This CDR3 is CASSLNSLRSGGYTF. DNA for the CDR3: TGCGCCAGCAGCTTAAACAGTCTCCGATCAGGTGGCTACACCTTC. The chain carries TRBV5-1 and TRBJ1-2, with D unclear. The V end lost 2 bases, the J end lost 7 bases, and 18 bases lay between the germline ends. The germline V gene has CDR1 SGHRS and CDR2 YFSETQ. The CDR3 has 15 amino acids.